This T cell receptor beta chain originates from a study of CD8 T cells in ankylosing spondylitis. This clonotype showed up just a few times. TCRdb processed the 5' RACE reads anew with MiXCR; each CDR3 protein has one entry. The sample records about 130,000 distinct CDR3 sequences, 7% to 10% being singletons. Sequenced sample: blood, either unsorted or a sorted T cell fraction (not recorded which). The receptor was derived from a male donor with ankylosing spondylitis or in good health (not recorded which).

The DNA for the CDR3 is TGTGCCAGCAGTTTAAGGCAGAGTAGCTCCTACGAGCAGTACTTC. Protein: CASSLRQSSSYEQYF. The gene calls are TRBV28 and TRBJ2-7, with no clear D. The CDR3 length is 15 residues. Germline lookup yields CDR1 MDHEN and CDR2 SYDVKM. V lost 2 bases and J 0 bases, leaving 11 bases between the germline ends.